This entry describes one T cell receptor (beta chain). What it recognizes is unknown. The data originate from a study of shared clonotypes between healthy human individuals. At the level of the study: The donor group consisted of a couple of women and a few men, aged 18 to 49. The study, taken as a whole, reports: Estimated richness values were generally larger in naive subsets than in memory subsets. Blood was the only sampled material, and tissue repertoires likely differ. The expectation was that sequencing depth would affect clonotype sharing among donors.

CD45RO-negative CD8 cells positively selected for CCR7 made up the naive population, which excluded terminally differentiated effector memory CD45RA+ cells. V lost 5 bases to trimming and J lost 7 bases, with 11 bases between them. The CDR3 runs 13 residues. Germline V gene sequence: CDR1 LNHDA, CDR2 SQIVND (reference sequence). Sequenced by immunoSEQ multiplex PCR; TCRdb stores in-frame clones only, minus some. The table shows roughly 550,000 clones, with roughly 95% occurring only once. V and J are TRBV19 and TRBJ1-4; perhaps TRBD1 as D (6 bases). The sample comprised naive CD8+ T cells sorted from blood. This clonotype was obtained from a woman between 25 and 40 years old in good health. The CDR3 reads CASSPSQGEKLFF. The CDR3 coding sequence is TGTGCCAGTAGTCCCTCACAGGGTGAAAAACTGTTTTTT. The variable domain in full, completed from reference TRBV19 and TRBJ1-4, reads DGGITQSPKYLFRKEGQNVTLSCEQNLNHDAMYWYRQDPGQGLRLIYYSQIVNDFQKGDIAEGYSVSREKKESFPLTVTSAQKNPTAFYLCASSPSQGEKLFFGSGTQLSVL.